A selection of T cell receptor beta chains follows, all from one sample in a study of T cell repertoires in cytomegalovirus infection. TCRdb processed the reads anew with MiXCR; each CDR3 protein has one entry. The sample holds a few hundred thousand distinct CDR3 sequences, approximately 13% seen once. The sequenced sample consisted of PBMCs. The receptors were sampled from a human donor in good health (CMV status not recorded). Some clones in this sample may be carry-over from other donors' samples. Each CDR3 is given with its conserved first and last residue. The D gene is left open where the match is weak. A row's size may be missing; if present it is once, few, many or a size class.

CDR3 DNA | CDR3 protein | clone size | J gene | CDR3 length | V gene | D gene
TGTGCCAGCAGCTTAGTGGGGACTAGCGGAGATACGCAGTATTTT | CASSLVGTSGDTQYF | many | TRBJ2-3 | 15 | TRBV7-2 | TRBD2
TGTGCCAGCAGCTGGGTGGCCAGGAACACCGGGGAGCTGTTTTTT | CASSWVARNTGELFF | . | TRBJ2-2 | 15 | TRBV5-6 | .
TGTGCCAGCAGCTTGAGTGGTACAACTAATGAAAAACTGTTTTTT | CASSLSGTTNEKLFF | many | TRBJ1-4 | 15 | TRBV7-2 | .
TGTGCCAGCAGCTTGAGGATGCAGGGATCAGAAGCTTTCTTT | CASSLRMQGSEAFF | few | TRBJ1-1 | 14 | TRBV5-4 | .
TGTGCCAGCAGCGTTTGGAACACCGGGGAGCTGTTTTTT | CASSVWNTGELFF | many | TRBJ2-2 | 13 | TRBV7-3 | .
TGTGCCAGCAGCTTCTCACTAGCCCTTTCCTACAATGAGCAGTTCTTC | CASSFSLALSYNEQFF | many | TRBJ2-1 | 16 | TRBV7-6 | .
TGTGCCAGCACCCCGATACCGAAGGGACTAGAGGTAGATACGCAGTATTTT | CASTPIPKGLEVDTQYF | many | TRBJ2-3 | 17 | TRBV7-2 | TRBD2
TGCGCCAGCAGGAGCACGCTTACAGATACGCAGTATTTT | CASRSTLTDTQYF | few | TRBJ2-3 | 13 | TRBV5-1 | .
TGTGCCAGCCGGCGCTTGCTTTCCTACAATGAGCAGTTCTTC | CASRRLLSYNEQFF | many | TRBJ2-1 | 14 | TRBV28 | .
TGTGCCAGCAGTTACTCGGGGGGAGCTTCCTACGAGCAGTACTTC | CASSYSGGASYEQYF | . | TRBJ2-7 | 15 | TRBV6-2/TRBV6-3 | .
TGTGCCAGCAGTTACGGGGCAGGGTACTACGAGCAGTACTTC | CASSYGAGYYEQYF | many | TRBJ2-7 | 14 | TRBV6-2/TRBV6-3 | .